This TCR beta chain was profiled in a study of cytomegalovirus exposure and HLA in healthy donors. Study at large: Prior work identified some 120 million unique TCR beta sequences in 150 million to 200 million T cells.

Germline loops: CDR1 SGHRS, CDR2 YFSETQ. The CDR3 has 16 amino acids. V lost 4 bases to trimming and J lost 5 bases; unmatched junction nucleotides: 12. Primers: 60 Vbeta forward and 13 Jbeta reverse. Authors' analysis steps: An analysis that came later counted some 81 million unique TCR beta chains, approximately 10 million shared. Clones were read by immunoSEQ multiplex PCR, and TCRdb kept only the in-frame ones, dropping some. That table furnishes V, J and clone size, whereas the DNA furnished D and trimming. The table lists around 85,000 clones, around 80% of them singletons. A remark on this clone: Its antigen is not identified.

Study conclusions and caveats: For most TCR beta V segments, an earlier analysis put the productive rate at about 87% or about 30% of the time. As immune exposure information, only CMV serostatus was available.

The sequence came from a woman between 50 and 59 years old in good health and CMV-seropositive. The J gene is TRBJ1-1, the V gene TRBV5-1, with 9 bases matching TRBD1. The sequencing input was PBMCs. CDR3 bases: TGCGCCAGCAGCCCCCGACAGGGGGAGATGGGAACTGAAGCTTTCTTT. Its translation: CASSPRQGEMGTEAFF.